These T cell receptor beta chains were read from a single sample in a study of cytomegalovirus exposure and HLA in healthy donors. Method: immunoSEQ multiplex PCR; TCRdb's copy keeps in-frame clones and lacks some. The table has roughly 150,000 clones, over 80% seen once; the top ten hold around 1.6%. The sequenced material came from PBMCs. Every receptor here comes from a woman aged 18-35 years in good health and CMV-seronegative. The CDR3 runs from the conserved cysteine through the conserved F or W. A D gene is named only where the DNA matches it firmly. Rows give clone size only sometimes, using once, few, many, or a class for an expanded clone.

>16|NA|TRBV21-1|TRBJ1-6|NA
TGTGCCAGCAGCGCTCGATTGGACAGACATAATTCACCCCTCCACTTT
CASSARLDRHNSPLHF
>15|NA|TRBV9|TRBJ1-5|NA
TGTGCCAGCAGCCGGGGGATCGGTGTCAATCAGCCCCAGCATTTT
CASSRGIGVNQPQHF
>12|NA|TRBV30|TRBJ1-6|NA
TGTGCCAGCCGGGAGCTTAATTCACCCCTCCACTTT
CASRELNSPLHF
>17|TRBD2|TRBV5-4|TRBJ2-1|NA
TGTGCCAGCAGCTCCGCTAGCGGGGCGAGCTCCTACAATGAGCAGTTCTTC
CASSSASGASSYNEQFF
>17|TRBD1|TRBV4-2|TRBJ2-7|NA
TGTGCCAGCAGCCGGATCACCGGGACAGGGGGTGGGGAGGAGCAGTACTTC
CASSRITGTGGGEEQYF
>15|TRBD2|TRBV18|TRBJ2-1|once
TGTGCCAGCTCACCCGTAGCGGGGGTCGGGAATGAGCAGTTCTTC
CASSPVAGVGNEQFF
>18|TRBD2|TRBV4-2|TRBJ2-2|NA
TGTGCCAGCAGCCAAGATGCGGGGGGCCCAACGAACACCGGGGAGCTGTTTTTT
CASSQDAGGPTNTGELFF
>13|NA|TRBV30|TRBJ1-6|NA
TGTGCCTGGAGTCGAGACTCCAATTCACCCCTCCACTTT
CAWSRDSNSPLHF
>15|NA|TRBV7-2|TRBJ2-2|NA
TGTGCCAGCAGCCTAAACCAAGGGGCTACCGGGGAGCTGTTTTTT
CASSLNQGATGELFF
>16|NA|TRBV21-1|TRBJ2-7|NA
TGTGCCAGCAGCAGTGGGGGGGGGCAGGGAAATTACGAGCAGTACTTC
CASSSGGGQGNYEQYF
>11|NA|TRBV20-1|TRBJ2-3|NA
TGCAGTGCTATTCGGGCAGATACGCAGTATTTT
CSAIRADTQYF
>12|TRBD2|TRBV5-1|TRBJ2-7|NA
TGCGCCAGCAGCTTGGCGGGGGGAGAGCAGTACTTC
CASSLAGGEQYF
>13|TRBD1|TRBV6-5|TRBJ1-1|NA
TGTGCCAGCAAGGGGGCAAGGAGTACTGAAGCTTTCTTT
CASKGARSTEAFF
>13|NA|TRBV5-6|TRBJ2-7|NA
TGTGCCAGCAGCGTGGGACAAACCTACGAGCAGTACTTC
CASSVGQTYEQYF
>14|NA|TRBV19|TRBJ2-5|NA
TGTGCCAGTAGTATGGGACTGGAACAAGAGACCCAGTACTTC
CASSMGLEQETQYF
>15|NA|TRBV7-8|TRBJ2-1|NA
TGTGCCAGCAGCTTATTGCGGGAAAGCTACAATGAGCAGTTCTTC
CASSLLRESYNEQFF
>13|NA|TRBV19|TRBJ1-5|NA
TGTGCCAGTAGTATTGCGGGGGCTCGGCCCCAGCATTTT
CASSIAGARPQHF
>14|NA|TRBV5-1|TRBJ1-3|NA
TGCGCCAGCAGCTTGGACAACTATGGAAACACCATATATTTT
CASSLDNYGNTIYF
>12|NA|TRBV11-2|TRBJ1-1|few
TGTGCCAGCAGCCCGCTGGAGACTGAAGCTTTCTTT
CASSPLETEAFF
>15|NA|TRBV18|TRBJ1-5|NA
TGTGCCAGCTCACCGTTAGCAGGGATCTTTCAGCCCCAGCATTTT
CASSPLAGIFQPQHF
>15|TRBD1|TRBV14|TRBJ1-1|NA
TGTGCCAGCAGCCAAGTGGACAGGGAGAGGACTGAAGCTTTCTTT
CASSQVDRERTEAFF
>15|TRBD2|TRBV28|TRBJ2-1|NA
TGTGCCAGCAGTTCAATAGCGGGGGGGCCTAATGAGCAGTTCTTC
CASSSIAGGPNEQFF
>17|NA|TRBV27|TRBJ2-6|NA
TGTGCCAGCAGTCGGGACAACCGGGGCTCTGGGGCCAACGTCCTGACTTTC
CASSRDNRGSGANVLTF
>14|NA|TRBV10-1|TRBJ2-3|NA
TGCGCCAGCAGTGAGTCCCCGCAGTCAGATACGCAGTATTTT
CASSESPQSDTQYF
>18|TRBD1|TRBV11-2|TRBJ2-2|NA
TGTGCCAGCAGCCCATTTTCAATCCGGGACAGCAGCACCGGGGAGCTGTTTTTT
CASSPFSIRDSSTGELFF
>16|TRBD1|TRBV5-6|TRBJ2-7|NA
TGTGCCAGCAGCTGGGCCCCCGGGACAGGGAGTTTCGAGCAGTACTTC
CASSWAPGTGSFEQYF
>11|NA|TRBV2|TRBJ1-2|NA
TGTGCCAGCACAGGGAACTATGGCTACACCTTC
CASTGNYGYTF
>14|NA|TRBV5-1|TRBJ2-3|NA
TGCGCCAGCAGCTTGGAACAGGGGAGGGATACGCAGTATTTT
CASSLEQGRDTQYF
>14|NA|TRBV10-2|TRBJ1-5|NA
TGCGCCAGCAGTTGGACAGATAGCAATCAGCCCCAGCATTTT
CASSWTDSNQPQHF
>16|NA|TRBV9|TRBJ2-4|NA
TGTGCCAGCAGCGGAAACAGGGCCTTCGGCAAAAACAGTCAGTACTTC
CASSGNRAFGKNSQYF
>15|TRBD1|TRBV4-1|TRBJ1-1|NA
TGCGCCAGCAGCCAACTATACAGGGGGCGGACTGAAGCTTTCTTT
CASSQLYRGRTEAFF
>12|NA|TRBV28|TRBJ2-3|NA
TGTGCCAGCAGTTTTGCGGCGGTTGCGCAGTATTTT
CASSFAAVAQYF
>15|TRBD1|TRBV6-5|TRBJ1-3|NA
TGTGCCAGCAGTTATTCGGGACAGAGTGGAAACACCATATATTTT
CASSYSGQSGNTIYF
>14|NA|TRBV19|TRBJ1-3|once
TGTGCCAGTAGTAATCGGGGGGAAGGAAACACCATATATTTT
CASSNRGEGNTIYF
>14|TRBD1|TRBV19|TRBJ1-1|NA
TGTGCCAGTAGAACAGGGGGTGCGAACACTGAAGCTTTCTTT
CASRTGGANTEAFF
>13|NA|TRBV6-6|TRBJ2-3|NA
TGTGCCAGCAGTTCCCACAACACAGATACGCAGTATTTT
CASSSHNTDTQYF
>15|TRBD1|TRBV5-1|TRBJ1-1|NA
TGCGCCAGCAGCTCAACAGGGGGCGCGTACACTGAAGCTTTCTTT
CASSSTGGAYTEAFF
>16|NA|TRBV7-9|TRBJ2-3|NA
TGTTCCAGCAGCTTATTCGAAGGGGGTGACACAGATACGCAGTATTTT
CSSSLFEGGDTDTQYF
>13|NA|TRBV11-2|TRBJ1-2|once
TGTGCCAGCAGCTTACCTCCGGGCTATGGCTACACCTTC
CASSLPPGYGYTF
>14|TRBD1|TRBV6-5|TRBJ1-2|NA
TGTGCCAGCAGTGCACGGACAGGGGAGTATGGCTACACCTTC
CASSARTGEYGYTF
>17|TRBD1|TRBV5-1|TRBJ1-4|NA
TGCGCCAGCAGCTTAAATGCCCCGGGACAGGGCCTTGAAAAACTGTTTTTT
CASSLNAPGQGLEKLFF
>14|TRBD2|TRBV6-5|TRBJ2-7|few
TGTGCCAGCAGTTTTAGCGGGGGGGCCTACGAGCAGTACTTC
CASSFSGGAYEQYF
>13|TRBD1|TRBV7-8|TRBJ2-7|NA
TGTGCCAGCAGCTCCAGGGGGCGCGACGAGCAGTACTTC
CASSSRGRDEQYF
>15|TRBD1|TRBV6-4|TRBJ1-6|NA
TGTGCCAGCAGATCCGGGACAGGGTCTGTCTCACCCCTCCACTTT
CASRSGTGSVSPLHF
>14|TRBD1|TRBV6-1|TRBJ1-2|few
TGTGCCAGCAGCGGACAGGGGGTCAGCTATGGCTACACCTTC
CASSGQGVSYGYTF
>14|NA|TRBV28|TRBJ1-1|once
TGTGCCAGCAGTTTGGCGGGCGTCAACACTGAAGCTTTCTTT
CASSLAGVNTEAFF
>16|TRBD1|TRBV7-9|TRBJ1-4|NA
TGTTCCAGCACCTTCGGGACAGGGGCCTTTCGTGAAAAACTGTTTTTT
CSSTFGTGAFREKLFF
>15|NA|TRBV11-2|TRBJ2-7|NA
TGTGCCAGCAGCACCGGACTGGACAGTACCTACGAGCAGTACTTC
CASSTGLDSTYEQYF
>17|NA|TRBV30|TRBJ1-6|once
TGTGCCTGGAGTGCCGCTCGGGGGAACTCTAGAAATTCACCCCTCCACTTT
CAWSAARGNSRNSPLHF
>14|TRBD1|TRBV10-2|TRBJ2-7|few
TGCGCCAGCATGGAGACAGGGGCGGTGGACGAGCAGTACTTC
CASMETGAVDEQYF